The clone carrying this T cell receptor (beta chain) was counted many times. Its antigen is still unknown. The data stem from a study of spatial heterogeneity in lung cancer. Background on the study: Consistently, beta-chain sequences turned up in larger numbers than alpha-chain sequences did. Counts of TCR transcripts in tumor regions tracked strongly with a T cell module score that came from matched bulk RNA-seq.

V was clipped by 4 bases and J by 3 bases, with 14 bases between them. The V gene's germline CDR1 is SGHRS and CDR2 YFSETQ. This CDR3 spans 15 amino acids. Time point indicated: sample taken at primary tumor resection. Broader study findings: Tumors with more nonsynonymous mutations had more expanded intratumoral alpha and beta TCRs. It was estimated that coverage of tumor T cells reached roughly 7% for alpha chains and around 12% for beta chains.

Unique molecular identifiers tagged every individual TCR cDNA molecule. TCRdb called the 5' RACE reads again in MiXCR, with one record for every CDR3 protein. The data show about 10,000 distinct CDR3 sequences, under 6.5% seen once. This clonotype was obtained from a male donor with early-stage non-small cell lung cancer. J is TRBJ2-4 and V is TRBV5-1; D could derive from TRBD1 or TRBD2 (5 bases each). The sample in question was lung tumor tissue, obtained at surgery. CDR3 in amino acids: CASSGDGGVKNIQYF. Written as DNA, the CDR3 is TGCGCCAGCAGCGGGGACGGAGGAGTCAAAAACATTCAGTACTTC.